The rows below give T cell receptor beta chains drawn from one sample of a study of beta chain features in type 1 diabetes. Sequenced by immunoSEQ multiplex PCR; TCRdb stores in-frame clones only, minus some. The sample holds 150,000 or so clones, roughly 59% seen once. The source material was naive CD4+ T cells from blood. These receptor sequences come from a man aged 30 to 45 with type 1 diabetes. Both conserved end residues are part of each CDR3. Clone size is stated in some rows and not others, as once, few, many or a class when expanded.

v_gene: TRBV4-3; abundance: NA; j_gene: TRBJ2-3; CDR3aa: CASSLIGGERADTQYF
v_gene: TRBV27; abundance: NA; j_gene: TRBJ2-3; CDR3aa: CASSPPGRTDTQYF
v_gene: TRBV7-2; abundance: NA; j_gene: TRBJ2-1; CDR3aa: CASSLLQGAPDEQFF
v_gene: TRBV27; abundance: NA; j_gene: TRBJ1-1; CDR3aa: CASSLTQITEAFF
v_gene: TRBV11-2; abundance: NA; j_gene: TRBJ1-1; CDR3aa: CASSVEGTEAFF
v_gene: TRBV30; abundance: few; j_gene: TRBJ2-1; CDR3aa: CAWEGIGEQFF
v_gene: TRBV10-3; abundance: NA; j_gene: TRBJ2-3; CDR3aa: CAISETIEAQYF
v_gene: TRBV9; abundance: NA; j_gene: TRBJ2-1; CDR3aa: CASSVAGGSEQFF
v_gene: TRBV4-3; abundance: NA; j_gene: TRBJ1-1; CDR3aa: CASRVAGNTEAFF
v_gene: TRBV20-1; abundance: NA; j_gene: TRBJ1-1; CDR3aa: CSGWMNTEAFF
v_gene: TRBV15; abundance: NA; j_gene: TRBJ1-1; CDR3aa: CATSRSPAGGSNPEAFF
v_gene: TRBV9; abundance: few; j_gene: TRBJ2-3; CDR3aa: CASSLSTDTQYF
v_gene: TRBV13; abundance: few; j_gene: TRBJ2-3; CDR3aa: CASSLTSSADTQYF
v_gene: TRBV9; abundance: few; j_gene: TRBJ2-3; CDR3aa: CASSVADFRTDTQYF
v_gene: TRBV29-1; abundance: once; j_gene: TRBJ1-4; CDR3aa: CSVEVSAGEKLFF
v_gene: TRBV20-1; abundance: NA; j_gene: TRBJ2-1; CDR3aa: CSAPKRDEQFF
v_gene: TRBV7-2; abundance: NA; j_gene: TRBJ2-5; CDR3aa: CASSLFGQETQYF
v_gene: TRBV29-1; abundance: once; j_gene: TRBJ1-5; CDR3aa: CSASGQGSGQPQHF
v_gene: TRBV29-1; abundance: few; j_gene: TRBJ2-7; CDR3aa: CSVLQVEGPEYEQYF
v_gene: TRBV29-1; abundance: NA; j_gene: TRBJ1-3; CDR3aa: CSVGEQSSGNTIYF
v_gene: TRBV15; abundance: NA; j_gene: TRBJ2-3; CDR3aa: CATSRELAGAGPQYF
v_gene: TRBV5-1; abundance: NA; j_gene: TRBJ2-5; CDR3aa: CASSLTGERQETQYF
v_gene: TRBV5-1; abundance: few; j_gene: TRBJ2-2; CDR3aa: CASSFILSANTGELFF
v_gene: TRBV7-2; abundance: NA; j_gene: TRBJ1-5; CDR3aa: CASSSQRNQPQHF
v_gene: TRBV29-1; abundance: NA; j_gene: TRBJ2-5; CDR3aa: CSVDRPGVETQYF
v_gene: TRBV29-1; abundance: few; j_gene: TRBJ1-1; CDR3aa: CSASLSTEAFF
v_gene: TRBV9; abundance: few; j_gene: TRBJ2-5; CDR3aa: CASSVAQGEETQYF
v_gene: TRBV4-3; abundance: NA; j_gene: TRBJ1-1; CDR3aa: CASSPQGITEAFF
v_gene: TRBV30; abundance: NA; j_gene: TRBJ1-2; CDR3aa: CAWSSGTETF
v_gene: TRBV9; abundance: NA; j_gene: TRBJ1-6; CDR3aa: CASSAEGQGWSPLHF
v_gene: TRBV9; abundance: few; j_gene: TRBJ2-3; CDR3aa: CASSVVSGVKADTQYF